What follows describes a single T cell receptor beta chain. The data were produced by immunoSEQ multiplex PCR, yet TCRdb's version contains in-frame clones alone and is incomplete. This sample has 65,000 to 85,000 clones, with about 90% found just once. The sample is drawn from a study of technical replicates of blood from a few donors. Germline values: CDR1 SGHTA, CDR2 FQGNSA. V shed 3 bases and J shed 3 bases, with 12 bases lying between them. This CDR3 contains 14 residues. Sequencing was carried out using T cells isolated from PBMCs. The V and J genes are TRBV7-2 and TRBJ2-7; the D gene is possibly TRBD2 (5 bases). This receptor was obtained from a human donor in good health. CDR3 nucleotides: TGTGCCAGCAGCTTTCTAGCCCGTTACTACGAGCAGTACTTC. Its translation: CASSFLARYYEQYF.